Shown below are 18 T cell receptor beta chains from a single sample sequenced in a study of Tregs in tolerant kidney transplant recipients. Related graft donors supplied nonmyeloablative bone marrow transplants, and mixed chimerism was transient. Measured with immunoSEQ multiplex PCR; TCRdb has only the in-frame clones, and not every one. The data contain roughly 86,000 clones, approximately 93% of them singletons. Sequences were derived from CD4+ T cells from blood (PBMCs), sampled 12 months after the transplant. The receptors were sampled from a human patient who received a combined kidney and bone marrow transplant. Some T cells may have come from the graft donor.

V usage is TRBV7-2 and J usage is TRBJ1-3, with 8 bases matching TRBD1. Losses at the gene ends were 5 bases for V and 0 bases for J; bases not matched to a gene: 6. Per germline, CDR1 SGHTA and CDR2 FQGNSA. The CDR3 has 16 residues. DNA of the CDR3: TGTGCCAGCAGCGTAGGACAGGGTGGCTCTGGAAACACCATATATTTT. It translates to CASSVGQGGSGNTIYF.

V usage is TRBV27 and J usage is TRBJ1-4, with 9 bases matching TRBD1. Germline CDR1 reads MNHEY; CDR2 reads SMNVEV (reference sequence). J lost 6 bases, V lost 6 bases, and 8 bases had no gene match. There are 15 residues in the CDR3. The CDR3 DNA reads as TGTGCCAGCAGCCCCCAGGACAGGGGAGATGAAAAACTGTTTTTT. Residues: CASSPQDRGDEKLFF.

This clone has just a few counts. The rearrangement links TRBV4-1 to TRBJ2-5; 10 bases are shared with TRBD2. Per the germline V gene, CDR1 is MGHRA and CDR2 is YSYEKL. The CDR3 is made up of 17 amino acids. V was clipped by 1 base and J by 5 bases; unmatched bases: 10. Here the CDR3 DNA reads TGCGCCAGCAGCCAAGGGGCTAGCGGGAGAATAGGGGAGACCCAGTACTTC. It specifies CASSQGASGRIGETQYF.

The chain combines TRBV19 with TRBJ1-3; 9 bases map to TRBD1. Trimming took 6 bases from V and 2 from J; bases not matched to a gene: 5. CDR3 size: 15 residues. CDR1 and CDR2 (germline): LNHDA, SQIVND (reference sequence). The CDR3 protein is CASSQTGGAGNTIYF. CDR3 nucleotide sequence: TGTGCCAGTAGCCAGACAGGGGGTGCTGGAAACACCATATATTTT.

The DNA for the CDR3 is TGTGCCAGCAGCCGACGATCTGGAGCGGGGTCGACAGATACGCAGTATTTT. Residues: CASSRRSGAGSTDTQYF. The rearrangement links TRBV4-2 to TRBJ2-3, with 7 nucleotides matching TRBD2. The junction had 13 bases not matched to a gene; V was cut back by 4 bases and J by 3 bases. The CDR3 has 17 amino acids. Germline CDR1 reads LGHNA; CDR2 reads YNFKEQ.

V usage is TRBV7-9 and J usage is TRBJ1-1; no clear D gene. Trimming left V 1 base short and J 2 bases short, with 11 bases between. Germline CDR1 and CDR2: SEHNR and FQNEAQ (reference sequence). The CDR3 has 15 amino acids. The CDR3 protein is CASSLVGRTNTEAFF. The CDR3 nucleotides are TGTGCCAGCAGCTTAGTTGGCAGAACAAACACTGAAGCTTTCTTT.

The chain combines TRBV4-2 with TRBJ1-4, with D tentatively TRBD1 (6 bases). Germline CDR1 and CDR2: LGHNA and YNFKEQ. This CDR3 contains 16 residues. V lost 1 base and J lost 0, with 9 bases in between. The CDR3 DNA is TGTGCCAGCAGCCAAGCGGACAGTGCAACTAATGAAAAACTGTTTTTT. Its translation: CASSQADSATNEKLFF.

The chain is built from TRBV29-1 and TRBJ1-2; possible D gene TRBD1, 5 bases. The V end was cut by 4 bases, the J end by 2 bases, with 14 bases between. This CDR3 is built from 14 residues. Germline CDR1 SQVTM, CDR2 ANQGSEA. The CDR3 reads CSVVRGGMNYGYTF. In nucleotides, the CDR3 is TGCAGCGTTGTTCGGGGGGGTATGAACTATGGCTACACCTTC. Full variable domain (missing parts from reference TRBV29-1 and TRBJ1-2): SAVISQKPSRDICQRGTSLTIQCQVDSQVTMMFWYRQQPGQSLTLIATANQGSEATYESGFVIDKFPISRPNLTFSTLTVSNMSPEDSSIYLCSVVRGGMNYGYTFGSGTRLTVV.

This clone was observed a single time. Germline is not matched at one junction end, which may reflect a read error. This chain uses TRBV4-2 with TRBJ2-1, with 8 bases matching TRBD1. This CDR3 has 14 residues. Germline CDR1 reads LGHNA; CDR2 reads YNFKEQ. In nucleotides, the CDR3 is TGTGCCAGCAGCCAAGATTTTCGACAGGGGTTGAGAATCTTC. Its translation is CASSQDFRQGLRIF.

The rearrangement links TRBV5-4 to TRBJ1-1; no reliable D call. The germline CDR1 and CDR2 sequences are SGHNT and YYREEE (reference sequence). V shed 0 bases and J shed 1 base, with 10 bases lying between them. The CDR3 is 15 residues long. The chain's CDR3 is CASSLASQANTEAFF. The CDR3 coding sequence is TGTGCCAGCAGCTTGGCCTCTCAGGCGAACACTGAAGCTTTCTTT.

The genes are TRBV5-1 and TRBJ2-7; 7 positions agree with TRBD1. CDR1 and CDR2 (germline): SGHRS, YFSETQ. The CDR3 is 14 amino acids. The V segment lost 0 bases and the J segment 5 bases; nucleotides outside the gene matches: 5. Here the CDR3 reads CASSLAQGGHEQYF. CDR3 in DNA: TGCGCCAGCAGCTTGGCGCAAGGGGGCCACGAGCAGTACTTC.

A note on this clone: The same CDR3 arises from other DNA sequences in this sample as well. The chain joins TRBV6-1 to TRBJ1-6, with no clear D. CDR3 size: 15 residues. The germline V gene encodes CDR1 MNHNS and CDR2 SASEGT. Trimming pared 5 bases from V and 0 bases from J, leaving 8 bases between. This CDR3 is CASSRRSSYNSPLHF. Here the CDR3 DNA reads TGTGCCAGCAGTAGAAGGAGCTCCTATAATTCACCCCTCCACTTT.

The rearrangement uses TRBV11-2 and TRBJ2-1; 7 bases are shared with TRBD1. Germline V gene sequence: CDR1 SGHAT, CDR2 FQNNGV. The CDR3 is made up of 16 amino acids. V dropped 5 bases and J dropped 6; count of bases not matched to a gene: 13. The chain's CDR3 is CASSGVKGPGGNEQFF. As DNA, the CDR3 is TGTGCCAGCAGCGGGGTCAAGGGGCCAGGGGGCAATGAGCAGTTCTTC.

The V gene is TRBV27, the J gene TRBJ1-4, with 8 bases aligning to TRBD1. Per germline, CDR1 MNHEY and CDR2 SMNVEV (reference sequence). The CDR3 sequence is 15 residues long. The V gene end was trimmed by 6 bases and the J gene end by 8 bases; junction bases not matched to a gene: 11. Here the CDR3 reads CASSPIPGTGEKLFF. CDR3 DNA: TGTGCCAGCAGCCCCATCCCAGGGACAGGAGAAAAACTGTTTTTT.

The V gene is TRBV6-6, the J gene TRBJ1-2, with TRBD1 identical over 7 bases. This CDR3 has 15 amino acids. Germline trimming cut 5 bases from V and 2 bases from J; bases unmatched to any gene: 8. Germline CDR1 MNHNY, CDR2 SVGAGI (reference sequence). As DNA, the CDR3 is TGTGCCAGCAGTCAACCCCAGACAGGGAACTATGGCTACACCTTC. Protein: CASSQPQTGNYGYTF.

The chain is built from TRBV19 and TRBJ2-1, with D possibly being TRBD1 (6 bases). Germline CDR1 LNHDA, CDR2 SQIVND (reference sequence). The CDR3 runs to 18 residues. Trimming removed 0 bases at V and 0 bases at J, with 15 bases between. CDR3 protein: CASSIDGPGHLSYNEQFF. The CDR3 DNA sequence: TGTGCCAGTAGTATAGATGGACCGGGACACCTCTCCTACAATGAGCAGTTCTTC.

The CDR3 region has the DNA TGTGCCACCACGGCAGGGGGAGGCGAGCAGTACTTC. Its protein product is CATTAGGGEQYF. J is TRBJ2-7 and V is TRBV19; D is perhaps TRBD1 (7 bases). The V gene lost 10 bases and the J gene lost 6 bases, with 16 bases spanning the gap. The CDR3 covers 12 residues. Germline CDR1 is LNHDA and CDR2 is SQIVND (reference sequence).

The rearrangement links TRBV10-1 to TRBJ1-5, with a weak D call TRBD1 (5 bases). The CDR3 has 16 residues. Germline CDR1 reads WNHNN; CDR2 reads SYGVQD (reference sequence). Between the trimmed V and J ends, which lost 2 bases and 2 bases, there was a span of 13 bases. CDR3: CASSEQDSMGNQPQHF. DNA for the CDR3: TGCGCCAGCAGTGAGCAAGACAGTATGGGCAATCAGCCCCAGCATTTT.